The next 4 T cell receptor beta chains were all read from a single sample in a study of neoadjuvant nivolumab and ipilimumab in lung cancer. Clones were sequenced by immunoSEQ multiplex PCR, and TCRdb holds only the in-frame ones, with some missing. The sample holds approximately 20,000 clones, 85% to 90% seen once. Sequenced here: peripheral blood, sampled before neoadjuvant nivolumab, alone or with ipilimumab. The receptors derive from an adult with non-small cell lung cancer.

The rearrangement uses TRBV18 and TRBJ2-5, with D possibly being TRBD2 (6 bases). V lost 0 bases to trimming and J lost 4 bases, with 12 bases between them. This CDR3 has 15 amino acids. Germline assignment: CDR1 KGHSH and CDR2 LQKENI. CDR3 sequence (DNA): TGTGCCAGCTCACCACCAACCGGGAGACGAGAGACCCAGTACTTC. Amino acids: CASSPPTGRRETQYF.

CDR3 protein: CASSQVKFEETQYF. The CDR3 DNA is TGTGCCAGCAGCCAAGTGAAATTTGAAGAGACCCAGTACTTC. The chain recombines TRBV14 with TRBJ2-5, with D uncertain. Germline V gene data show CDR1 as SGHDN and CDR2 as FVKESK. The CDR3 is made up of 14 amino acids. V lost 1 base, J lost 3 bases, and 9 bases lay in between. The full variable domain, with the rest looked up from reference TRBV14 and TRBJ2-5, is EAGVTQFPSHSVIEKGQTVTLRCDPISGHDNLYWYRRVMGKEIKFLLHFVKESKQDESGMPNNRFLAERTGGTYSTLKVQPAELEDSGVYFCASSQVKFEETQYFGPGTRLLVL.

CDR3 coding DNA: TGTGCCAGCAGCCTGACGGGCGGGAGGGGCACAGATACGCAGTATTTT. Residues: CASSLTGGRGTDTQYF. The chain joins TRBV11-2 to TRBJ2-3; 9 bases are a match to TRBD2. Germline CDR1 and CDR2: SGHAT and FQNNGV. Trimming removed 5 bases from V and 1 base from J; junction bases left unmatched: 7. The CDR3 loop spans 16 amino acids.

The chain is built from TRBV30 and TRBJ1-1; D is unclear. CDR1 is GTSNPN and CDR2 is SVGIG in the germline V gene (reference sequence). V lost 4 bases to trimming and J lost 0 bases, with 9 bases between them. The CDR3 loop spans 13 amino acids. The CDR3 DNA follows: TGTGCCTGGAATTCCAATATGAACACTGAAGCTTTCTTT. Translated: CAWNSNMNTEAFF.